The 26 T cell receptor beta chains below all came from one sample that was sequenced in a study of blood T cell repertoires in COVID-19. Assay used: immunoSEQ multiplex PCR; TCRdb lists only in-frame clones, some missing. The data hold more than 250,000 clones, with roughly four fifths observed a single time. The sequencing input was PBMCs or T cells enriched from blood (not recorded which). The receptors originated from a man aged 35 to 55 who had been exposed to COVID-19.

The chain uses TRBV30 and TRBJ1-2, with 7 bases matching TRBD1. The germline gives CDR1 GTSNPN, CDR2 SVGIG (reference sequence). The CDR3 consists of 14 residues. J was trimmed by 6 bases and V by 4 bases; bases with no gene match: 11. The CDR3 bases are TGTGCCTGGACCGTAAGGACAGGCCCTAATGGCTACACCTTC. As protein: CAWTVRTGPNGYTF.

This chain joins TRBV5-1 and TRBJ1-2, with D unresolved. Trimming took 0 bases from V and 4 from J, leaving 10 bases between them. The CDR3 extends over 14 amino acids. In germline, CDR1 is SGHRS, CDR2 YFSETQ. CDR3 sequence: CASSLDGEGYGYTF. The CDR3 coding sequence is TGCGCCAGCAGCTTGGATGGGGAGGGCTATGGCTACACCTTC.

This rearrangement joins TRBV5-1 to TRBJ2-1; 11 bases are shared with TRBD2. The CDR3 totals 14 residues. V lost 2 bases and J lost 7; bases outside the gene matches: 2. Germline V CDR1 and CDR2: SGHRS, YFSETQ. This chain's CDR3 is CASSLASGRNEQFF. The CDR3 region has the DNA TGCGCCAGCAGCTTAGCTAGCGGGAGGAATGAGCAGTTCTTC.

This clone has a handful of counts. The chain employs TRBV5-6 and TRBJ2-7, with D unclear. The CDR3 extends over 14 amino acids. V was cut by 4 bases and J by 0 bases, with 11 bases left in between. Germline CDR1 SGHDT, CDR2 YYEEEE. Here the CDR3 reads CASSTPRSSYEQYF. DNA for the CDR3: TGTGCCAGCAGCACCCCTAGGAGCTCCTACGAGCAGTACTTC.

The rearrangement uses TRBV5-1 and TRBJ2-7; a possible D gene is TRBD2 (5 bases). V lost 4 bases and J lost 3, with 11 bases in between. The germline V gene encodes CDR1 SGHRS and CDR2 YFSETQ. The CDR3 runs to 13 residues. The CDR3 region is CASSPPGDYEQYF. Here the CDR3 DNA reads TGCGCCAGCAGCCCACCCGGGGACTACGAGCAGTACTTC.

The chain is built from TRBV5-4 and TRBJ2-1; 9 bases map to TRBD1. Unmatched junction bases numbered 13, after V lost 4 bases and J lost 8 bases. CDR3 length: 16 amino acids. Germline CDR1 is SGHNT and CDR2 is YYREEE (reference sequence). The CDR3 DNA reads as TGTGCCAGCAGCCGGACCGGGACAGGGACTTTCTATGAGCAGTTCTTC. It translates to CASSRTGTGTFYEQFF.

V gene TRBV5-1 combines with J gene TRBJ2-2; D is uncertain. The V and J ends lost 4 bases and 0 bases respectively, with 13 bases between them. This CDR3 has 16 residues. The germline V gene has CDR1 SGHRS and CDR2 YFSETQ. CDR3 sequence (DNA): TGCGCCAGCAGCCCTATATATTCCGCGAACACCGGGGAGCTGTTTTTT. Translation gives CASSPIYSANTGELFF.

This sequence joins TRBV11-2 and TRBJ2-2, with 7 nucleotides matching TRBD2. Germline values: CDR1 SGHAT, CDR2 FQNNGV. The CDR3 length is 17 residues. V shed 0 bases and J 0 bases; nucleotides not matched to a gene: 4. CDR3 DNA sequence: TGTGCCAGCAGCTTAGATTTTGCGGGGGCGAACACCGGGGAGCTGTTTTTT. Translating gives CASSLDFAGANTGELFF.

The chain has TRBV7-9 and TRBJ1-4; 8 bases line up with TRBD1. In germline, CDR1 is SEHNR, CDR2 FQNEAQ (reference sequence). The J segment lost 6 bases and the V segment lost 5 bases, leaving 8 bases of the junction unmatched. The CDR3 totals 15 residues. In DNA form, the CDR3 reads TGTGCCAGCAGCGTAACGTTGACAGGGGATGAAAAACTGTTTTTT. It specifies CASSVTLTGDEKLFF.

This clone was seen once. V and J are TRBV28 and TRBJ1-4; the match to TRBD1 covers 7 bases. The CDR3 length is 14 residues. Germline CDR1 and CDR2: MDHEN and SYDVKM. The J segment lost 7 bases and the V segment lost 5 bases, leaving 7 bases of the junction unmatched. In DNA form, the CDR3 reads TGTGCCAGCAGTATGACAGGGTCTCGTGAAAAACTGTTTTTT. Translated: CASSMTGSREKLFF.

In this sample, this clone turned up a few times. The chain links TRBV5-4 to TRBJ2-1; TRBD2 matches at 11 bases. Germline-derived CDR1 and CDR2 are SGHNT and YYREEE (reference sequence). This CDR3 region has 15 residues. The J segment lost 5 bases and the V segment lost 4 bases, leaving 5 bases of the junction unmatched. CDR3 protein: CASSPGTSGNNEQFF. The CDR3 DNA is TGTGCCAGCAGCCCCGGGACTAGCGGAAACAATGAGCAGTTCTTC. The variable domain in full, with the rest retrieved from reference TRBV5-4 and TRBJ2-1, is ETGVTQSPTHLIKTRGQQVTLRCSSQSGHNTVSWYQQALGQGPQFIFQYYREEENGRGNFPPRFSGLQFPNYSSELNVNALELDDSALYLCASSPGTSGNNEQFFGPGTRLTVL.

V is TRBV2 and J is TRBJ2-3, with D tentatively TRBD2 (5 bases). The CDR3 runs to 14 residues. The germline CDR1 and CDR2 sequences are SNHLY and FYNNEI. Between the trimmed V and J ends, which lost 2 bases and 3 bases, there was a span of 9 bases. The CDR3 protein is CASSERGRTDTQYF. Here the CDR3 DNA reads TGTGCCAGCAGTGAACGAGGGAGAACAGATACGCAGTATTTT.

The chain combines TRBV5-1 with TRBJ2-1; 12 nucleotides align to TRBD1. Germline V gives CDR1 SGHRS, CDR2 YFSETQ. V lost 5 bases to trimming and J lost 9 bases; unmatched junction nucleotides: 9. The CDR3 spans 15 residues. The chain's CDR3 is CASSSGTGGAGEQFF. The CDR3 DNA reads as TGCGCCAGCAGTTCCGGGACAGGGGGCGCGGGTGAGCAGTTCTTC.

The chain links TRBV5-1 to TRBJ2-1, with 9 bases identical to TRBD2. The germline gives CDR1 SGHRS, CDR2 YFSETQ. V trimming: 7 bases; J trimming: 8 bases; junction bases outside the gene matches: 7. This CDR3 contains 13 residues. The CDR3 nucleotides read TGCGCCAGCGGCGAGACTAGCGGCGATGAGCAGTTCTTC. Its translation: CASGETSGDEQFF. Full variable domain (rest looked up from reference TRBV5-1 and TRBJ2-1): KAGVTQTPRYLIKTRGQQVTLSCSPISGHRSVSWYQQTPGQGLQFLFEYFSETQRNKGNFPGRFSGRQFSNSRSEMNVSTLELGDSALYLCASGETSGDEQFFGPGTRLTVL.

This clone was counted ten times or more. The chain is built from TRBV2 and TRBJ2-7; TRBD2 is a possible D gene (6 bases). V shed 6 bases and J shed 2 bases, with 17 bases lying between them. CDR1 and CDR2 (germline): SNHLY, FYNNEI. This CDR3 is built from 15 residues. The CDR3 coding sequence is TGTGCCAGCAGCGACGGGAGCTACGGTCCCTACGAGCAGTACTTC. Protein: CASSDGSYGPYEQYF.

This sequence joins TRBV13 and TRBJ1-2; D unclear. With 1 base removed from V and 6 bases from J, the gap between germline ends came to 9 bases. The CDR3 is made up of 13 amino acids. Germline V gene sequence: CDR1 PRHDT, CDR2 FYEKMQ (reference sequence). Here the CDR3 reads CASSLVSGDGYTF. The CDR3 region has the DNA TGTGCCAGCAGCTTAGTATCGGGTGATGGCTACACCTTC.

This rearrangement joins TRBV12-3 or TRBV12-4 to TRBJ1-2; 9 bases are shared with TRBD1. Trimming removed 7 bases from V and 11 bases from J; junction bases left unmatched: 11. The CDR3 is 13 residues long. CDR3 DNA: TGTGCCAGCAACCTTGACAGGGGGAGCCGGTACACCTTC. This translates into CASNLDRGSRYTF.

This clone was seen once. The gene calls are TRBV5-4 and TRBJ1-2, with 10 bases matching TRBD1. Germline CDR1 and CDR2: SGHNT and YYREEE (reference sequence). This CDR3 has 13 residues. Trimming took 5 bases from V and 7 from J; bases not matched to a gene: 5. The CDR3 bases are TGTGCCAGCAGGCGACAGGGGGCATTTGGCTACACCTTC. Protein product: CASRRQGAFGYTF.

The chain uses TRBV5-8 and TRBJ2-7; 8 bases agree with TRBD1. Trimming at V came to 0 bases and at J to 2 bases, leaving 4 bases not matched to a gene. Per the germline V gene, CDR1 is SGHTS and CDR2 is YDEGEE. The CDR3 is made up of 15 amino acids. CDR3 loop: CASSLGQGLTYEQYF. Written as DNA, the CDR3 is TGTGCCAGCAGCTTGGGACAGGGGCTAACCTACGAGCAGTACTTC.

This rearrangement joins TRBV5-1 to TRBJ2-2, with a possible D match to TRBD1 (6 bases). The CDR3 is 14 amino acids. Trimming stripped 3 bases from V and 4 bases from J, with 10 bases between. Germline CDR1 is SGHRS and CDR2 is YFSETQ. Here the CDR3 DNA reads TGCGCCAGCAGCTCCGGACAGTCCACCGGGGAGCTGTTTTTT. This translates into CASSSGQSTGELFF.

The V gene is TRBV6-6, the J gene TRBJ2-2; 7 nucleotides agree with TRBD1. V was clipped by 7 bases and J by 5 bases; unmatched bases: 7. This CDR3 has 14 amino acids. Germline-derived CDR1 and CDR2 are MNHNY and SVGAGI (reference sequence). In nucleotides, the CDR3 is TGTGCCAGCAACCTACAGGGGTCTACCGGGGAGCTGTTTTTT. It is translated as CASNLQGSTGELFF.

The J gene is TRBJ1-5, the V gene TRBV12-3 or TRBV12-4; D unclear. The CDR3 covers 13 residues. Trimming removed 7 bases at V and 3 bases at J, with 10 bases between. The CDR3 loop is CASMWRVNQPQHF. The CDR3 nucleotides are TGTGCCAGCATGTGGAGGGTCAATCAGCCCCAGCATTTT.

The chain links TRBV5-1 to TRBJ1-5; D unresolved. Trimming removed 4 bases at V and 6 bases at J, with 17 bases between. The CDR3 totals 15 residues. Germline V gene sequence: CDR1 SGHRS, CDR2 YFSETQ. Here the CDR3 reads CASSRDISVGQPQHF. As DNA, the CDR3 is TGCGCCAGCAGCAGAGACATCAGTGTTGGTCAGCCCCAGCATTTT.

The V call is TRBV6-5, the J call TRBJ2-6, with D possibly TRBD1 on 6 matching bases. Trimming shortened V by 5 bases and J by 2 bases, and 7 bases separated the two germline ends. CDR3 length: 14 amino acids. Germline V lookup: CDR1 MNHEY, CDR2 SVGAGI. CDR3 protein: CASSPGAGANVLTF. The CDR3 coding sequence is TGTGCCAGCAGTCCAGGGGCTGGGGCCAACGTCCTGACTTTC.

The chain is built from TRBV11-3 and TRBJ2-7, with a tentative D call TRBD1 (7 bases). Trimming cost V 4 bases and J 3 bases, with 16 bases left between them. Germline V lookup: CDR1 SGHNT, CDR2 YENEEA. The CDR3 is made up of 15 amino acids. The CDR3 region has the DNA TGTGCCAGCAGCTCCGAGGGGGCGGGGATCTACGAGCAGTACTTC. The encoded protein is CASSSEGAGIYEQYF.

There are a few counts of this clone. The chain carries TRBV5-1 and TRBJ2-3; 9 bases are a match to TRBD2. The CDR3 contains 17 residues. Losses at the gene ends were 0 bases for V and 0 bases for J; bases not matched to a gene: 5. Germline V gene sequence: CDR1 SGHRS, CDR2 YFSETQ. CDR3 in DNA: TGCGCCAGCAGCTTGGCCAGGACTAGCGTTAGCACAGATACGCAGTATTTT. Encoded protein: CASSLARTSVSTDTQYF.